This T cell receptor (beta chain) comes out of a study of blood T cell repertoires in COVID-19 (dated by TCRdb to the early 2020s). About the investigation overall: Samples from collaborators originated in the United States, Italy and Spain and spanned both the acute and convalescent phases of COVID-19. Where HLA class I and class II types were available, the types were taken from metadata supplied by the sample provider, not from assay-based typing. A de-identified subject ID, COVID-19 status, age in years and sex were almost always included in the sample metadata. A freely available public database, intended as a resource for researchers studying the immune response to SARS-CoV-2, is where the repertoires were released. The samples were drawn from the first 160 participants of the ongoing ImmuneRACE study and from over 950 subjects provided by 6 global collaborators. The prospective study material was composed of cDNA or gDNA derived from T cells, B-cell-depleted T cells, or PBMCs. Deeply sampled blood TCRbeta repertoires from subjects exposed to, actively infected with, or recovered from COVID-19 were included in the dataset.

Study-wide findings and limitations: How much clinical and demographic metadata was included differed by source and by participant, and the metadata was provided uncurated.

TCRbeta CDR3 regions were amplified from genomic DNA by means of the immunoSEQ Assay, a bias-controlled multiplex PCR. The authors' pipeline ran thus. Within the assay, amplification of reference gene primers was used to estimate how many nucleated cells each sample contained. To quantify the absolute abundance of each unique TCRbeta CDR3 rearrangement, sequence reads were collapsed and filtered. Productive Simpson clonality was computed per sample as the square root of Simpson's diversity index over productive rearrangements. This immuneACCESS table, as held by TCRdb, lists in-frame sequences with V and J called but not all clones. Of the missing ones, under half trace to an unresolved V gene in checked studies; the others have no known cause. V and J calls plus clone size are reproduced from that table; the DNA served to infer D and trimming. This sample gives approximately 97,000 clones in total; less than 95% of them show up just once. The top ten clones comprise about 1.7% of the sample.

In the case of this clone: This receptor's antigen is unknown. Per-nucleotide qualities are absent, and no much larger clonotype sits a single base away.

CDR1 is given as SEHNR and CDR2 as FQNEAQ, both from the germline V gene (reference sequence). The CDR3 numbers 17 residues from cysteine through phenylalanine. The DNA shown is the 51-base CDR3, in frame from base 1. Germline trimming: 2 bases from V, 4 bases from J; junction bases outside gene matches: 10. Whole blood was collected in K2EDTA tubes by collaborating institutions according to the institutions' own protocols. For TCRbeta analysis, collaborators shipped samples as frozen whole blood, isolated PBMCs, or DNA extracted from either of those sample types. The V gene is TRBV7-9 and the J gene is TRBJ1-3, and 8 junctional nucleotides match TRBD1. Sequenced input: peripheral blood. The receptor comes from a man aged 55 to 69 with acute or convalescent COVID-19. CDR3 protein: CASSLPDQGATGNTIYF. The sequenced DNA: TGTGCCAGCAGCTTACCTGATCAGGGGGCGACAGGAAACACCATATATTTT.